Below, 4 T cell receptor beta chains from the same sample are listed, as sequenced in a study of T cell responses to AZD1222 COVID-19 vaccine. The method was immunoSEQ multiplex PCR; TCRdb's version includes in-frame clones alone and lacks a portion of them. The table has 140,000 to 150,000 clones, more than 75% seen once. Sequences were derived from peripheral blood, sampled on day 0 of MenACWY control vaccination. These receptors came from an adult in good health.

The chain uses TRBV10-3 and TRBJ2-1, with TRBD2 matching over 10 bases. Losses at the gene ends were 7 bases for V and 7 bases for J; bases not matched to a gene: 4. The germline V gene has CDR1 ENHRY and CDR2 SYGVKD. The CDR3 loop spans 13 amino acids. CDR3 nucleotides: TGTGCCATCACTGCTAGCGGGGGTAATGAGCAGTTCTTC. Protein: CAITASGGNEQFF.

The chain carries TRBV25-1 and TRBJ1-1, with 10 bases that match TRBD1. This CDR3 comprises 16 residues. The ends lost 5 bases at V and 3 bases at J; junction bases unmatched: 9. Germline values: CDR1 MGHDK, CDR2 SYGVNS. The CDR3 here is CASSPTLGQGDTEAFF. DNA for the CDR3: TGTGCCAGCAGTCCTACCCTCGGACAGGGGGACACTGAAGCTTTCTTT. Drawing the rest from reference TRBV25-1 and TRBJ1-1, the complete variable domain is EADIYQTPRYLVIGTGKKITLECSQTMGHDKMYWYQQDPGMELHLIHYSYGVNSTEKGDLSSESTVSRIRTEHFPLTLESARPSHTSQYLCASSPTLGQGDTEAFFGQGTRLTVV.

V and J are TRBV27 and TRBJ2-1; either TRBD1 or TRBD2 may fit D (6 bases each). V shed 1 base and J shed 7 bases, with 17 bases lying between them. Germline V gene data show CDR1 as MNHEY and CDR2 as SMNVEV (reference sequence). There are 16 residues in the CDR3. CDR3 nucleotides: TGTGCCAGCAGTTTATTCCCTGGAGGGGGTGGTAATGAGCAGTTCTTC. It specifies CASSLFPGGGGNEQFF.

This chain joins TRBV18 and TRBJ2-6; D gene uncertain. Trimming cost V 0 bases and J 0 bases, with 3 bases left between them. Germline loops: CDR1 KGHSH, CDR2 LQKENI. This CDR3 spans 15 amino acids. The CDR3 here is CASSPPRSGANVLTF. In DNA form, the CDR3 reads TGTGCCAGCTCACCACCGCGCTCTGGGGCCAACGTCCTGACTTTC.